The rows below give T cell receptor beta chains drawn from one sample of a study of CD8 T cells in ankylosing spondylitis. TCRdb re-analysed the 5' RACE reads in MiXCR, keeping a single row per CDR3 protein. The sample has about 480,000 distinct CDR3 sequences, 17% seen once; the top ten hold under 1.2%. Sequencing was carried out using blood, either unsorted or a sorted T cell fraction (not recorded which). The source is a male donor with ankylosing spondylitis. Both conserved end residues are trimmed from each CDR3. Some rows mark clone size as missing; the rest say once, few, many or name a class of expanded clone.

J gene | clone size | V gene | CDR3 protein
TRBJ2-2 | many | TRBV4-1 | ASSQGQGGTGELF
TRBJ2-7 | many | TRBV5-1 | ASSLDDGPRPYEQY
TRBJ2-1 | . | TRBV7-9 | ASSSNFRSYNEQF
TRBJ2-1 | few | TRBV30 | AWAGLRTYNEQF
TRBJ2-5 | . | TRBV5-1 | ASSLGQVDQEPQY
TRBJ1-4 | . | TRBV6-1 | ASRVQGAGEKLF
TRBJ2-7 | many | TRBV5-1 | ASSLATGDYEQY
TRBJ2-2 | few | TRBV28 | ACSGSRTYTGELF
TRBJ2-2 | . | TRBV14 | ASSQDRLGRNTGELF
TRBJ1-5 | few | TRBV29-1 | SVRTGFNQPQH
TRBJ1-1 | few | TRBV29-1 | SVDTPHRDVTEAF
TRBJ2-1 | . | TRBV11-2 | ASRQAGTSMNEQF
TRBJ1-2 | . | TRBV4-3 | ASSQDPGRVGYGYT
TRBJ1-2 | . | TRBV7-8 | ASSFLGESAKGYT
TRBJ2-7 | . | TRBV20-1 | SASRQPSYEQY
TRBJ1-1 | few | TRBV29-1 | SVSARGEAF
TRBJ2-5 | few | TRBV5-1 | ASSLVPGPEETQY
TRBJ2-3 | . | TRBV28 | ASSDPRGDTRDTQY
TRBJ1-1 | few | TRBV7-8 | ASSLDYTEAF
TRBJ1-2 | . | TRBV19 | ASSRGQGKDYGYT
TRBJ2-5 | few | TRBV2 | ASSVYRGTEY
TRBJ2-7 | few | TRBV20-1 | SASSHSYEQY
TRBJ1-3 | . | TRBV12-3/TRBV12-4 | ASSFKGSGNTIY
TRBJ2-1 | . | TRBV28 | ASKSQRTSGSNEQF
TRBJ1-1 | few | TRBV7-8 | ASSLVGTGNPEAF
TRBJ2-5 | few | TRBV9 | ASSVGAGTSQETQY
TRBJ1-1 | few | TRBV20-1 | SASATGDMNTEAF
TRBJ2-1 | few | TRBV20-1 | SAKKTGREQF
TRBJ1-3 | . | TRBV3-1 | ASSFRSMNHGNTIY
TRBJ2-3 | . | TRBV11-3 | ASSSGLWGADTQY
TRBJ2-1 | few | TRBV10-3 | AISTTRYNEQF
TRBJ1-1 | . | TRBV5-1 | ASSLLGQGLTEAF
TRBJ2-5 | . | TRBV5-1 | ASSYSGGAFQETQY
TRBJ2-3 | few | TRBV11-2 | ASSYGTSALGGTDTQY
TRBJ2-1 | . | TRBV7-3 | ASSLRGSEDLRF
TRBJ2-3 | many | TRBV5-1 | ASSFFQGADTQY
TRBJ2-7 | few | TRBV10-3 | APGRRYPSYEQY
TRBJ2-7 | few | TRBV20-1 | SATIGGGYEQY
TRBJ2-3 | . | TRBV15 | ATSRGVSSGSGLSTDTQY
TRBJ2-1 | . | TRBV20-1 | SALLTSGAMGEQF
TRBJ1-1 | . | TRBV4-2 | ASSQEVGEAF
TRBJ1-2 | few | TRBV7-2 | ASSLGGSAGGYT
TRBJ2-1 | . | TRBV12-3/TRBV12-4 | ASSLGVFSGDEQF
TRBJ1-2 | few | TRBV12-3/TRBV12-4 | ASSLAGSGYT
TRBJ2-2 | few | TRBV7-9 | ASSLRGNTGELF
TRBJ2-6 | few | TRBV12-3/TRBV12-4 | ANLISGANVLT
TRBJ1-1 | . | TRBV20-1 | SSQSLGANTEAF
TRBJ2-3 | few | TRBV15 | ATKAGPVEDTQY
TRBJ1-1 | . | TRBV28 | ASSFLGRTEAF
TRBJ2-1 | many | TRBV29-1 | SVESDGRGDEQF
TRBJ2-1 | . | TRBV7-2 | ASSRKSAYNEQF
TRBJ2-3 | many | TRBV20-1 | SARDFFTDTQY
TRBJ2-5 | . | TRBV12-3/TRBV12-4 | ASSTYSLRQETQY